One and the same sample provided the 5 T cell receptor beta chains below, sequenced in a study of cytotoxic CD8 clonotypes in ibrutinib-treated CLL. Clones were read by immunoSEQ multiplex PCR, and TCRdb kept only the in-frame ones, dropping some. This table has more than 85,000 clones, approximately 80% appearing once. The specimen was PBMCs, collected after 12 months of ibrutinib treatment. These receptors originate from a human donor with chronic lymphocytic leukemia.

As DNA, the CDR3 is TGCGCCAGCAGCTTGGAGGCAGGTATGGACTCTGGGGCCAACGTCCTGACTTTC. It codes for CASSLEAGMDSGANVLTF. J is TRBJ2-6 and V is TRBV5-1; no definite D call. The V end lost 0 bases, the J end lost 0 bases, and 13 bases lay between the germline ends. This CDR3 is 18 amino acids long. Germline V gives CDR1 SGHRS, CDR2 YFSETQ.

This clone occurred once. The chain is built from TRBV19 and TRBJ1-5; perhaps TRBD1 as D (5 bases). The CDR3 has 16 amino acids. V was shortened by 0 bases and J by 3 bases, with 12 bases between the two germline ends. Germline lookup yields CDR1 LNHDA and CDR2 SQIVND (reference sequence). The CDR3 spells CASSIEGGTNNQPQHF. CDR3 DNA sequence: TGTGCCAGTAGTATAGAGGGGGGGACTAACAATCAGCCCCAGCATTTT.

This sequence joins TRBV18 and TRBJ2-1, with 7 bases lining up with TRBD1. Trimming took 4 bases from V and 4 from J; bases not matched to a gene: 7. CDR1 is KGHSH and CDR2 is LQKENI in the germline V gene. The CDR3 extends over 15 amino acids. The CDR3 region is CASSRVGQVYNEQFF. CDR3 nucleotide sequence: TGTGCCAGCTCACGAGTAGGACAGGTTTACAATGAGCAGTTCTTC.

J is TRBJ2-7 and V is TRBV30; D is possibly TRBD1 or TRBD2 (5 bases each). Germline values: CDR1 GTSNPN, CDR2 SVGIG (reference sequence). This CDR3 has 11 residues. Trimming left V 3 bases short and J 7 bases short, with 10 bases between. CDR3 bases: TGTGCCTGGAGGGGGGTGGGAGAGCAGTACTTC. It encodes CAWRGVGEQYF.

The chain recombines TRBV27 with TRBJ2-7, with TRBD1 identical over 9 bases. J lost 5 bases, V lost 3 bases, and 8 bases had no gene match. Germline CDR1 reads MNHEY; CDR2 reads SMNVEV (reference sequence). The CDR3 is made up of 15 amino acids. The CDR3 DNA reads as TGTGCCAGCAGTTTCAATGGACAGGGGCGTGACGAGCAGTACTTC. Protein product: CASSFNGQGRDEQYF.